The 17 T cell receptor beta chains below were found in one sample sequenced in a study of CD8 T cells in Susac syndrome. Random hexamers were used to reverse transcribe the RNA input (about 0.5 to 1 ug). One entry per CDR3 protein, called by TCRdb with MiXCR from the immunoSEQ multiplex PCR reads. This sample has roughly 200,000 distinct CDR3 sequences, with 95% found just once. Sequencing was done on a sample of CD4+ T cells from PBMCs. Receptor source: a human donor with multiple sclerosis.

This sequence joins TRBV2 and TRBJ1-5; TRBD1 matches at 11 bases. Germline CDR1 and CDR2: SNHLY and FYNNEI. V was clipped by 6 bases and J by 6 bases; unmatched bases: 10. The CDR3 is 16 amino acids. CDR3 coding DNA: TGTGCCAGCAGGCCTCAGGGACAGGGGGACGGTCAGCCCCAGCATTTT. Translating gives CASRPQGQGDGQPQHF.

CDR3 bases: TGTGCCTGGAGCGTCGACCGGGTCGGTGAGCAGTTCTTC. This gives the protein CAWSVDRVGEQFF. The rearrangement links TRBV30 to TRBJ2-1; no reliable D call. The CDR3 length is 13 residues. V lost 3 bases to trimming and J lost 9 bases, with 15 bases between them. From germline, CDR1 is GTSNPN and CDR2 SVGIG (reference sequence).

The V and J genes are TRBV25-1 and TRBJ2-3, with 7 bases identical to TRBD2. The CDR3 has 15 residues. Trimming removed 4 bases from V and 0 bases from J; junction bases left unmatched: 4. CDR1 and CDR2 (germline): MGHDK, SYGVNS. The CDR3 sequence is CASSVPSGSTDTQYF. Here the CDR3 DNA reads TGTGCCAGCAGTGTTCCTAGCGGTAGCACAGATACGCAGTATTTT.

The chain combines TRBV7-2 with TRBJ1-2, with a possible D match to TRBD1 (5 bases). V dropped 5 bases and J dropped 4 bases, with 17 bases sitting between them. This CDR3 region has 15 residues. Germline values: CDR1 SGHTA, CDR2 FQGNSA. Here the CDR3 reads CASSRDRGASYGYTF. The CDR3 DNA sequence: TGTGCCAGCAGCCGAGACAGAGGGGCATCCTATGGCTACACCTTC. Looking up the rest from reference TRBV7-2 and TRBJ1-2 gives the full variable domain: GAGVSQSPSNKVTEKGKDVELRCDPISGHTALYWYRQSLGQGLEFLIYFQGNSAPDKSGLPSDRFSAERTGGSVSTLTIQRTQQEDSAVYLCASSRDRGASYGYTFGSGTRLTVV.

Here the CDR3 reads CASSYGTSGGPGTDTQYF. The CDR3 DNA is TGTGCCAGCAGCTACGGGACTAGCGGGGGGCCAGGCACAGATACGCAGTATTTT. This rearrangement joins TRBV13 to TRBJ2-3; 15 bases map to TRBD2. J was trimmed by 1 base and V by 4 bases; bases with no gene match: 6. There are 18 residues in the CDR3. CDR1 PRHDT and CDR2 FYEKMQ come from the germline V gene (reference sequence).

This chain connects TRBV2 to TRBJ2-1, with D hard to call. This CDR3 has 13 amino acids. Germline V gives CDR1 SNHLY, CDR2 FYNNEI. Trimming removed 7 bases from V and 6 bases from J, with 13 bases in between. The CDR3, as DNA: TGTGCCAGCAACGGGCCTAGAGGCAATGAGCAGTTCTTC. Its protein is CASNGPRGNEQFF.

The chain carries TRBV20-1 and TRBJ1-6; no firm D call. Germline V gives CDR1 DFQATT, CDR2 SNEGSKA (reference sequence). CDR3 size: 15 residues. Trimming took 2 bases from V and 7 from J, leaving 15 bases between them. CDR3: CSARLVATGNSPLHF. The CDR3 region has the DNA TGCAGTGCTAGATTGGTTGCAACGGGCAATTCACCCCTCCACTTT.

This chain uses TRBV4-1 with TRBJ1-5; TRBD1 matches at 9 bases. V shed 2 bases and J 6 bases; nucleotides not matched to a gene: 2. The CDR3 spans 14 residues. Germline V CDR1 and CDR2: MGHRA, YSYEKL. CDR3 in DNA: TGCGCCAGCAGCCAAACAGGGGGCGGTCAGCCCCAGCATTTT. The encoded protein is CASSQTGGGQPQHF.

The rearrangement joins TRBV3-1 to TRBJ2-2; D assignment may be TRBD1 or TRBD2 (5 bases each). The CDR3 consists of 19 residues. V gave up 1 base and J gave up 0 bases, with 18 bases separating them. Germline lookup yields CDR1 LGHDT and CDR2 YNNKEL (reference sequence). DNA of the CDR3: TGTGCCAGCAGCCAAGTGAGGAGGAGGACAACATCGAACACCGGGGAGCTGTTTTTT. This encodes CASSQVRRRTTSNTGELFF. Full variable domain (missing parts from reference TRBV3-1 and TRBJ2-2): DTAVSQTPKYLVTQMGNDKSIKCEQNLGHDTMYWYKQDSKKFLKIMFSYNNKELIINETVPNRFSPKSPDKAHLNLHINSLELGDSAVYFCASSQVRRRTTSNTGELFFGEGSRLTVL.

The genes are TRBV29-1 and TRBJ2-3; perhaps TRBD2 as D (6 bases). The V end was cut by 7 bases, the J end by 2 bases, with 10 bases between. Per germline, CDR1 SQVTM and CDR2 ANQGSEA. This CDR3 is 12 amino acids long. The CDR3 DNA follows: TGCAGCGACGGGGGTTACACAGATACGCAGTATTTT. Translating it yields CSDGGYTDTQYF.

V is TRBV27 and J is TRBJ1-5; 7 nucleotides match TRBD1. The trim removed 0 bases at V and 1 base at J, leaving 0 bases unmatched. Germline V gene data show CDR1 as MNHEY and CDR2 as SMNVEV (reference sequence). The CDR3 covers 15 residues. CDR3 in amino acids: CASSLSTGSNQPQHF. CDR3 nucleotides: TGTGCCAGCAGTTTATCGACAGGGAGCAATCAGCCCCAGCATTTT.

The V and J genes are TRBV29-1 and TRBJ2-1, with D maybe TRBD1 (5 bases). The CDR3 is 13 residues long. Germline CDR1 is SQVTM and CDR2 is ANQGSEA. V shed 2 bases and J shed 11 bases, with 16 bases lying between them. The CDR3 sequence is CSVEPQGPTKQFF. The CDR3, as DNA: TGCAGCGTTGAACCGCAGGGCCCCACGAAGCAGTTCTTC.

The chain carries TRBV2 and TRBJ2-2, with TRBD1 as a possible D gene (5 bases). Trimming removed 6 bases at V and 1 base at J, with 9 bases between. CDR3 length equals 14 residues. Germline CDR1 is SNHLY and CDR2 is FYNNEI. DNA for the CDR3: TGTGCCAGCAGGGCAGGGATGAACACCGGGGAGCTGTTTTTT. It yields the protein CASRAGMNTGELFF. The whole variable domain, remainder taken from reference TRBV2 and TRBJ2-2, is EPEVTQTPSHQVTQMGQEVILRCVPISNHLYFYWYRQILGQKVEFLVSFYNNEISEKSEIFDDQFSVERPDGSNFTLKIRSTKLEDSAMYFCASRAGMNTGELFFGEGSRLTVL.

In DNA, the CDR3 is TGCAGTGCTAGTCAGTTCGGGTCCGTGGGACAGGGGGTGGAAGGCTACACCTTC. This encodes CSASQFGSVGQGVEGYTF. This chain connects TRBV20-1 to TRBJ1-2; 11 bases match TRBD1. With 3 bases clipped from V and 8 bases from J, the junction kept 20 bases outside the gene matches. Germline CDR1 DFQATT, CDR2 SNEGSKA (reference sequence). This CDR3 spans 18 amino acids.

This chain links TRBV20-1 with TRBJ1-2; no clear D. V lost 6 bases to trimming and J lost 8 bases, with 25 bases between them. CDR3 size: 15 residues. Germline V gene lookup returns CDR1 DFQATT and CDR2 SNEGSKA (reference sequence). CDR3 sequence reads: CSAPTRTVTQEGYTF. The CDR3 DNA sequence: TGCAGTGCGCCGACTAGAACGGTCACCCAAGAGGGCTACACCTTC.

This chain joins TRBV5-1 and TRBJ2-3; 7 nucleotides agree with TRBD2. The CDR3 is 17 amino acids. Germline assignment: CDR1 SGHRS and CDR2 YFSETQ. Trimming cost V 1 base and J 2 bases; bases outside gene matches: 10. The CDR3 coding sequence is TGCGCCAGCAGCTTGAGACGAGCGGGGCGTACCACAGATACGCAGTATTTT. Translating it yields CASSLRRAGRTTDTQYF.

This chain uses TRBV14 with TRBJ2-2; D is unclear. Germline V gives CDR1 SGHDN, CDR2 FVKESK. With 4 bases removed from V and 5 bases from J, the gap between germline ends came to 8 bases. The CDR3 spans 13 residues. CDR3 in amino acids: CASSPSQTGELFF. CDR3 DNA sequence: TGTGCCAGCAGCCCGAGCCAGACCGGGGAGCTGTTTTTT. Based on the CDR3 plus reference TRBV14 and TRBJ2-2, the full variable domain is EAGVTQFPSHSVIEKGQTVTLRCDPISGHDNLYWYRRVMGKEIKFLLHFVKESKQDESGMPNNRFLAERTGGTYSTLKVQPAELEDSGVYFCASSPSQTGELFFGEGSRLTVL.